A selection of T cell receptor beta chains follows, all from one sample in a study of regulatory T cells in long-lasting Graves disease. Using its own MiXCR run on the multiplex PCR reads, TCRdb lists one record per CDR3 protein. In the table there are roughly 530,000 distinct CDR3 sequences, 16% of which are singletons. The sample was also reused in another study, on T cells in Graves' hyperthyroidism and ophthalmopathy.

This specimen was peripheral blood mononuclear cells (PBMCs), taken at new diagnosis, from a patient treated with antithyroid drugs. The receptors were gathered from a woman aged 35 to 60 with Graves disease. The CDR3 runs from the conserved cysteine through the conserved F or W. D genes are given only for firm matches. The listing skips clone size in some rows; elsewhere it reads once, few, many or a size class.

clone size	D gene	V gene	J gene	CDR3 DNA	CDR3 protein
few	-	TRBV4-1	TRBJ2-5	TGCGCCAGCAGCCAAGGTGGGTCAGACGAGACCCAGTACTTC	CASSQGGSDETQYF
many	TRBD2	TRBV6-2/TRBV6-3	TRBJ2-5	TGTGCCAGCAGTTGGGGGGGTGATGAGACCCAGTACTTC	CASSWGGDETQYF
-	-	TRBV19	TRBJ2-7	TGTGCCAGTAGTATGGGGGTCGAGCAGTACTTC	CASSMGVEQYF
many	-	TRBV30	TRBJ2-5	TGTGCCTGGAGTCCCCAAGAGACCCAGTACTTC	CAWSPQETQYF
many	-	TRBV3-1	TRBJ1-6	TGTGCCAGCAGCCCCCGGGACGGGGATTCACCCCTCCACTTT	CASSPRDGDSPLHF
few	-	TRBV28	TRBJ2-1	TGTGCCAGCAGTTCGGCCAATGAGCAGTTCTTC	CASSSANEQFF
-	-	TRBV11-2	TRBJ1-6	TGTGCCAGCAGCTTGAGACCAGGCTCCTATAATTCACCCCTCCACTTT	CASSLRPGSYNSPLHF
many	-	TRBV6-1	TRBJ1-4	TGTGCCAGCAGTGGGACAACCGCAACTAATGAAAAACTGTTTTTT	CASSGTTATNEKLFF
few	-	TRBV3-1	TRBJ1-2	TGTGCCAGCAGCGGGGGCGTAGGCTACACCTTC	CASSGGVGYTF
many	-	TRBV28	TRBJ1-5	TGTGCCAGCAGTTTATTGGATAGCAATCAGCCCCAGCATTTT	CASSLLDSNQPQHF
many	-	TRBV20-1	TRBJ1-4	TGCAGTGCTAGAAGGGGGGGGCAGGTCTTTCGGGAAAAACTGTTTTTT	CSARRGGQVFREKLFF
few	-	TRBV19	TRBJ1-4	TGTGCCAGTAGCAACGACGTCCGTCTGTTTTTT	CASSNDVRLFF
few	-	TRBV2	TRBJ2-3	TGTGCCAGCAACGAGAGAGATACGCAGTATTTT	CASNERDTQYF
-	-	TRBV6-5	TRBJ2-2	TGTGCCAGCAGTTATAGGGACACCGGGGAGCTGTTTTTT	CASSYRDTGELFF
few	-	TRBV14	TRBJ1-1	TGTGCCAGCAGCCAAGATTGGGCCTCGAACACTGAAGCTTTCTTT	CASSQDWASNTEAFF
-	-	TRBV7-9	TRBJ2-2	TGTGCCAGCTTTTTCGGTTTCGGGGAGCTGTTTTTT	CASFFGFGELFF
few	TRBD1	TRBV27	TRBJ1-2	TGTGCCAGCAGCGGACAGGGGACCGGCTACACCTTC	CASSGQGTGYTF
few	-	TRBV5-6	TRBJ1-1	TGTGCCAGCAGCTTTCTAGGCGCGGATGAAGCTTTCTTT	CASSFLGADEAFF
many	-	TRBV3-1	TRBJ1-1	TGTGCCAGCAGCCAAGATTGGGGGGCTGGGAACACTGAAGCTTTCTTT	CASSQDWGAGNTEAFF
many	-	TRBV3-1	TRBJ1-1	TGTGCCAGCAGCCGCACCCCGGGTTTCACTGAAGCTTTCTTT	CASSRTPGFTEAFF
many	-	TRBV2	TRBJ2-5	TGTGCCAGCACCGAGAGGGAGACCCAGTACTTC	CASTERETQYF
few	-	TRBV19	TRBJ2-3	TGTGCCAGTAGCAAACAGGGTAACACAGATACGCAGTATTTT	CASSKQGNTDTQYF
many	TRBD1	TRBV3-1	TRBJ1-6	TGTGCCAGCAGCCGACAGGGTGGATCCTATAATTCACCCCTCCACTTT	CASSRQGGSYNSPLHF
-	TRBD2	TRBV7-6	TRBJ2-5	TGTGCCAGCAGCTTAGCGGGGGGGTCAATGCAGACCCAGTACTTC	CASSLAGGSMQTQYF
many	TRBD1	TRBV28	TRBJ2-7	TGTGCCAGCAGCACCCCGGGACAGGGGGCTTGGGAGCAGTACTTC	CASSTPGQGAWEQYF
many	-	TRBV20-1	TRBJ1-2	TGCAGTGCTAGAGATTCGAGACAGGACGATGGCTACACCTTC	CSARDSRQDDGYTF
few	TRBD1	TRBV4-1	TRBJ2-3	TGCGCCAGCAGCCAATTCCCTGGACAGGGGGCAGATACGCAGTATTTT	CASSQFPGQGADTQYF
-	-	TRBV5-6	TRBJ2-5	TGTGCCAGCAGCTTGGCCCAAGGGAAAGAGACCCAGTACTTC	CASSLAQGKETQYF
many	-	TRBV18	TRBJ2-7	TGTGCCAGCTCTCTGATGGACAGCTCCTACGAGCAGTACTTC	CASSLMDSSYEQYF
many	TRBD2	TRBV6-1	TRBJ2-3	TGTGCCGGAAAACTAGCGGGGGGACCGAGGAGCACAGATACGCAGTATTTT	CAGKLAGGPRSTDTQYF
many	-	TRBV7-9	TRBJ2-7	TGTGCCAGCAGCTTGGTCACCACGAACGAGCAGTACTTC	CASSLVTTNEQYF
many	TRBD2	TRBV7-2	TRBJ2-5	TGTGCCAGCTACCCCCCAGGCCTAGCGGGGGGGCGGAGAGAGACCCAGTACTTC	CASYPPGLAGGRRETQYF
many	-	TRBV5-1	TRBJ2-1	TGCGCCAGCAGCCCCGGGACGTACAATGAGCAGTTCTTC	CASSPGTYNEQFF
-	TRBD2	TRBV7-6	TRBJ2-3	TGTGCCAGCAGCTTAGGGGGCGGGGGGGCCGGTACGCAGTATTTT	CASSLGGGGAGTQYF
many	TRBD2	TRBV12-3/TRBV12-4	TRBJ2-1	TGTGCCAGCACTCGACTAGCGGAGCACAATGAGCAGTTCTTC	CASTRLAEHNEQFF
-	-	TRBV28	TRBJ2-5	TGTGCCACCTATCAAGTATCCCAGTACTTC	CATYQVSQYF
many	TRBD2	TRBV5-4	TRBJ2-7	TGTGCCAGCAGCTGGGGGACTAGCACGCCCTACGAGCAGTACTTC	CASSWGTSTPYEQYF
-	TRBD1	TRBV12-3/TRBV12-4	TRBJ1-5	TGTGCCAGCAGCGATAGACAGGGCCATAGCAATCAGCCCCAGCATTTT	CASSDRQGHSNQPQHF
many	-	TRBV6-1	TRBJ1-2	TGTGCCAGCAGTACCCAGGGGAACTATGGCTACACCTTC	CASSTQGNYGYTF
many	TRBD1	TRBV28	TRBJ2-7	TGTGCCAGCAGCCTGACAGGGCCCTACGAGCAGTACTTC	CASSLTGPYEQYF
many	-	TRBV11-3	TRBJ1-1	TGTGCCAGCAGCTCCCCGACAGGGAACACTGAAGCTTTCTTT	CASSSPTGNTEAFF
-	-	TRBV7-9	TRBJ2-2	TGTGCCAGCAGCCCCCGGTCGGGAGGACAGTTTTTCACCGGGGAGCTGTTTTTT	CASSPRSGGQFFTGELFF
-	TRBD2	TRBV5-1	TRBJ2-3	TGCGCCAGCAGCACCAGCGGGGGACCAGATACGCAGTATTTT	CASSTSGGPDTQYF
few	-	TRBV7-6	TRBJ1-1	TGTGCCAGCAGCTTAGAGGCAGGGAGTTCGAACACTGAAGCTTTCTTT	CASSLEAGSSNTEAFF
many	-	TRBV20-1	TRBJ2-6	TGCAGTGCGATCGGGGTCCCCATCTCTGGGGCCAACGTCCTGACTTTC	CSAIGVPISGANVLTF
many	TRBD1	TRBV7-9	TRBJ1-4	TGTGCCAGCAGCCCCCATTTTTTCGGACAGGGAAGTGAAAAACTGTTTTTT	CASSPHFFGQGSEKLFF
-	TRBD1	TRBV7-6	TRBJ1-4	TGTGCCAGCAGCTTAGCGGCAGGGGGAGATGAAAAACTGTTTTTT	CASSLAAGGDEKLFF
-	-	TRBV2	TRBJ1-3	TGTGCCAGCAGTGAGGACAGTCGGTCTGGAAACACCATATATTTT	CASSEDSRSGNTIYF
few	-	TRBV7-2	TRBJ1-2	TGTGCCAGCAGCTTCAGAGCCAGTGCGGACTATGGCTACACCTTC	CASSFRASADYGYTF
-	TRBD2	TRBV20-1	TRBJ2-2	TGCAGTGCCCCAATTAGCGGGGCTGCCGGGGAGCTGTTTTTT	CSAPISGAAGELFF
few	-	TRBV12-3/TRBV12-4	TRBJ2-3	TGTGCCAGCAGTTTGGGCGGGCCCACCGCAGATACGCAGTATTTT	CASSLGGPTADTQYF